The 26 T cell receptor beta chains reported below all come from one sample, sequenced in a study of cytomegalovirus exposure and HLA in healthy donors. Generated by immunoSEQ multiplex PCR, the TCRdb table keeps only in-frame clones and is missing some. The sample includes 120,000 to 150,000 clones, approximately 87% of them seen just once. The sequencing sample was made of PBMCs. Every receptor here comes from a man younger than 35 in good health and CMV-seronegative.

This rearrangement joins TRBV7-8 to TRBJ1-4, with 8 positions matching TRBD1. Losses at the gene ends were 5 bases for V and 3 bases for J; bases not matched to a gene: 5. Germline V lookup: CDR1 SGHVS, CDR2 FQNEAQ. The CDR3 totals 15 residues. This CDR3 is CASSPDRVSNEKLFF. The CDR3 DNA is TGTGCCAGCAGCCCGGACAGGGTATCTAATGAAAAACTGTTTTTT.

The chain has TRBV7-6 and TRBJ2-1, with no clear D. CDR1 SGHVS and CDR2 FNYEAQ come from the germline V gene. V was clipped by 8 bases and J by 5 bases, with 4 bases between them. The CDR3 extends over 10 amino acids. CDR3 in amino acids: CASGHNEQFF. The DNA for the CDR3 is TGTGCCAGCGGCCACAATGAGCAGTTCTTC.

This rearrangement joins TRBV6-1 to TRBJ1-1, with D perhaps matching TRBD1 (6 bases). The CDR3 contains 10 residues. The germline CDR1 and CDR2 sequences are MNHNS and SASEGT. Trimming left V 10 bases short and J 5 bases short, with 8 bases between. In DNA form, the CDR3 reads TGTGCCATCGGACAGACTGAAGCTTTCTTT. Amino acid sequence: CAIGQTEAFF.

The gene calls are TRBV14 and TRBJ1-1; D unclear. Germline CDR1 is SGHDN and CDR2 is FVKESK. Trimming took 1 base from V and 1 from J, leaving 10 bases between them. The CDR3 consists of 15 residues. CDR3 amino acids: CASSQVGRRNTEAFF. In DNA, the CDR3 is TGTGCCAGCAGCCAAGTAGGCCGGAGGAACACTGAAGCTTTCTTT.

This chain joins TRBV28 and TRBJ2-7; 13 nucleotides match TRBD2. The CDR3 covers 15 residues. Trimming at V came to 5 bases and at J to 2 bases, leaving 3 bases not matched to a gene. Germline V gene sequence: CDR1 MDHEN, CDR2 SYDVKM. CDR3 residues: CASSLTSGRPYEQYF. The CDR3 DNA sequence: TGTGCCAGCAGTCTGACTAGCGGGAGGCCCTACGAGCAGTACTTC. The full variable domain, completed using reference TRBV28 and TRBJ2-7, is DVKVTQSSRYLVKRTGEKVFLECVQDMDHENMFWYRQDPGLGLRLIYFSYDVKMKEKGDIPEGYSVSREKKERFSLILESASTNQTSMYLCASSLTSGRPYEQYFGPGTRLTVT.

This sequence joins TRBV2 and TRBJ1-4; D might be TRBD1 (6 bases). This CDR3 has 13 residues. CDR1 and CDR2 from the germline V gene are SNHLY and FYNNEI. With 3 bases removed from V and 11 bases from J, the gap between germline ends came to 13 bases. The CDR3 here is CASSDSTGVKLFF. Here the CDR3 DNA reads TGTGCCAGCAGTGACTCGACAGGTGTGAAACTGTTTTTT.

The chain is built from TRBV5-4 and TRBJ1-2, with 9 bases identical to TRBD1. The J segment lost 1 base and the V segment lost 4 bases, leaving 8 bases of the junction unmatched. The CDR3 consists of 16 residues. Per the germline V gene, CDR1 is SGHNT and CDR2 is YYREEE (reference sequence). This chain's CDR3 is CASSQSGTGNNYGYTF. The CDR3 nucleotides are TGTGCCAGCAGCCAATCCGGGACAGGGAATAACTATGGCTACACCTTC.

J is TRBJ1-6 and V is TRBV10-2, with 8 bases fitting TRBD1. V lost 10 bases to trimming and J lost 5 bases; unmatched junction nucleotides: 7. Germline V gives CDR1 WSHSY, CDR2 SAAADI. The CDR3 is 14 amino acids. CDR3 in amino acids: CATLDRENNSPLHF. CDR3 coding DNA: TGCGCCACCCTGGACAGGGAAAATAATTCACCCCTCCACTTT.

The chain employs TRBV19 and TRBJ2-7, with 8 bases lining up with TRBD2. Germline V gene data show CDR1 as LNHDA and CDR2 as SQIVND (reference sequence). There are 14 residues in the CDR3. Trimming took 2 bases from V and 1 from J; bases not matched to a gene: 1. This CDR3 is CASSIREGSYEQYF. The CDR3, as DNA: TGTGCCAGTAGTATACGGGAGGGTTCCTACGAGCAGTACTTC.

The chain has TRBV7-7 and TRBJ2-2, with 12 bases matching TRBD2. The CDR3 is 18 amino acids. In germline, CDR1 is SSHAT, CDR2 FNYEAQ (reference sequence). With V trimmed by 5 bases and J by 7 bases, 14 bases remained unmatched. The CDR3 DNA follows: TGTGCCAGCAGCCTGAATCCTCTAGCGGGAGGGCCGGTCGGGGAGCTGTTTTTT. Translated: CASSLNPLAGGPVGELFF.

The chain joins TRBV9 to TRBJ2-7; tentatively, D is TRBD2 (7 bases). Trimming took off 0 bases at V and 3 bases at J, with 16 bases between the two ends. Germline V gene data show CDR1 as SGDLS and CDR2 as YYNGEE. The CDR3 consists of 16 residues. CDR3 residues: CASSVDSTGRVYEQYF. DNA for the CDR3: TGTGCCAGCAGCGTAGATTCCACAGGGAGGGTCTACGAGCAGTACTTC.

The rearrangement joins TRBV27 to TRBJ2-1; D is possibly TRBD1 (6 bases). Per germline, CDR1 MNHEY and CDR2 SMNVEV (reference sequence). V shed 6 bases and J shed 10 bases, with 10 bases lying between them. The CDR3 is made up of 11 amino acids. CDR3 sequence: CASSRGWEQFF. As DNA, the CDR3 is TGTGCCAGCAGCAGGGGTTGGGAGCAGTTCTTC.

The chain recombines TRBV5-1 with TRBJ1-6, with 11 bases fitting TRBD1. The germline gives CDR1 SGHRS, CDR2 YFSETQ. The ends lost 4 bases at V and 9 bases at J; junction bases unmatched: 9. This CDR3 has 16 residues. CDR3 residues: CASSLGQGAVGSPLHF. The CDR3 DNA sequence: TGCGCCAGCAGCCTCGGACAGGGGGCAGTGGGTTCACCCCTCCACTTT.

The CDR3 region has the DNA TGTGCCAGCAGCGAGTACGGGACTAGGCTCGACGAGCAGTACTTC. Its protein product is CASSEYGTRLDEQYF. The chain joins TRBV7-2 to TRBJ2-7; TRBD2 matches 8 bases. The CDR3 spans 15 residues. Per the germline V gene, CDR1 is SGHTA and CDR2 is FQGNSA. V was pared by 5 bases and J by 5 bases, with 11 bases of the junction left unmatched.

As DNA, the CDR3 is TGTGCCAGCAGCCAAGACGACAGGTTAACTTACGAGCAGTACTTC. As protein: CASSQDDRLTYEQYF. The V gene is TRBV14, the J gene TRBJ2-7; TRBD1 might be the D (6 bases). Trimming removed 0 bases at V and 4 bases at J, with 13 bases between. CDR3 length: 15 residues. Germline V gene sequence: CDR1 SGHDN, CDR2 FVKESK.

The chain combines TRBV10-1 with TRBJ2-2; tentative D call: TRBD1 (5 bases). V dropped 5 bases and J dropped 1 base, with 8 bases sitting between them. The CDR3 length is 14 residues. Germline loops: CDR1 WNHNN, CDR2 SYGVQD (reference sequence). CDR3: CASSNDRNTGELFF. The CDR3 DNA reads TGCGCCAGCAGTAACGACAGGAACACCGGGGAGCTGTTTTTT.

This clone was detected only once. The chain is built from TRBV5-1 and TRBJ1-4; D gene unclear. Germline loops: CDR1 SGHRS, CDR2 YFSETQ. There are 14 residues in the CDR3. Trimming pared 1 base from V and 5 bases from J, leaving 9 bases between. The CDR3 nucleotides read TGCGCCAGCAGCTTGTTTCCGGGGAATGAAAAACTGTTTTTT. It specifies CASSLFPGNEKLFF.

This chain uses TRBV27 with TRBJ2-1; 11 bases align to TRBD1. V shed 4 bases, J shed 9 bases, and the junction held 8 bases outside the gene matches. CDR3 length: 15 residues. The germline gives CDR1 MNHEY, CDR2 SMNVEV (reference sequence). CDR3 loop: CASSSGTGGSTEQFF. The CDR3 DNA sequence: TGTGCCAGCAGTTCCGGGACAGGGGGGTCTACTGAGCAGTTCTTC.

In DNA, the CDR3 is TGTGCCAGCAGTTACGGGGCAGGGCTACCCTACGAGCAGTACTTC. This sequence encodes CASSYGAGLPYEQYF. The chain couples TRBV6-5 to TRBJ2-7; possibly TRBD1 for D (5 bases). Germline CDR1 MNHEY, CDR2 SVGAGI. The CDR3 length is 15 residues. V was shortened by 2 bases and J by 2 bases, with 13 bases between the two germline ends.

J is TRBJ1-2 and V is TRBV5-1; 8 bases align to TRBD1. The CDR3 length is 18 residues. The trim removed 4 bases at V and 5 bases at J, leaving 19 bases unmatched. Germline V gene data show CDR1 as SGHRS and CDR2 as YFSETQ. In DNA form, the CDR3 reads TGCGCCAGCAGCCCAATTACAGGGGGGAAAGGGATGGGATATGGCTACACCTTC. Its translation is CASSPITGGKGMGYGYTF.

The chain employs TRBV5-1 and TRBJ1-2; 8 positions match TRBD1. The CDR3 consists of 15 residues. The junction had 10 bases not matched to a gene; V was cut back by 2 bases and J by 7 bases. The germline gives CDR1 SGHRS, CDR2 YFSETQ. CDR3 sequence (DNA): TGCGCCAGCAGCTTCAGAACGGGGCAGGGGGCTGGCTACACCTTC. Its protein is CASSFRTGQGAGYTF.

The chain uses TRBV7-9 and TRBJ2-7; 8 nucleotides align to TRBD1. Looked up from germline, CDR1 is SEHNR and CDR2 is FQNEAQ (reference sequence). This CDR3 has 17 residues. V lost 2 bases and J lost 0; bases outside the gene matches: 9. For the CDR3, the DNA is TGTGCCAGCAGCTTAATAGACAGGGGAGGACCCTCCTACGAGCAGTACTTC. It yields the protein CASSLIDRGGPSYEQYF.

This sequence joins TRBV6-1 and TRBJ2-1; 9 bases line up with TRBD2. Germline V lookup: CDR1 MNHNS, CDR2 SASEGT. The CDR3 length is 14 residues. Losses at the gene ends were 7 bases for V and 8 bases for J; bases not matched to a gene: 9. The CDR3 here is CASNRGSGSYEQFF. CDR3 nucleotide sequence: TGTGCCAGCAACAGGGGTAGCGGGAGCTATGAGCAGTTCTTC.

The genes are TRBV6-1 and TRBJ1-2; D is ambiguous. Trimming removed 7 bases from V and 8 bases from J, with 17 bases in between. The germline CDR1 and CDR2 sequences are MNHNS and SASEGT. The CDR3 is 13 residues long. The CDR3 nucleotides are TGTGCCAGCAATGCGGGCCTTCAAACGGGCTACACCTTC. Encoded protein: CASNAGLQTGYTF.

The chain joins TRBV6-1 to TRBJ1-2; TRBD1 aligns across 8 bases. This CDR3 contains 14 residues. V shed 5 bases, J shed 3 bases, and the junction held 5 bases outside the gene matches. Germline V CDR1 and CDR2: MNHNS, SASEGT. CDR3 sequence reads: CASSKQGEYYGYTF. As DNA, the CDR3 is TGTGCCAGCAGTAAACAGGGGGAGTACTATGGCTACACCTTC.

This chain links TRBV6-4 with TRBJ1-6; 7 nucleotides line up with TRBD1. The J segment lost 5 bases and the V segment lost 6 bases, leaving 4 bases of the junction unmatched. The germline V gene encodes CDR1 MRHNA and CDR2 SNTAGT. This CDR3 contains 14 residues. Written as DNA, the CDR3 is TGTGCCAGCAGCACCGGGACAGATAATTCACCCCTCCACTTT. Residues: CASSTGTDNSPLHF.